The T cell receptor (beta chain) described here comes from a study of shared clonotypes between healthy human individuals. Whole-study findings and limits: Clonotype sharing among donors likely depends on sequencing depth.

At the deep level, the assay was run. Authors' processing steps: For the immunoSEQ data, sequences were junction-only without quality scores, so filtering differed. TCRdb's copy holds only in-frame clones and misses some; the assay was immunoSEQ multiplex PCR. D and trimming come from the DNA, and the V and J calls and clone size come from that table. This table has about half a million clones, 70% to 80% appearing once. In regard to this clone: Its antigen is unidentified.

Germline assignment: CDR1 LNHDA and CDR2 SQIVND (reference sequence). Trimming cost V 5 bases and J 5 bases, with 24 bases left between them. The CDR3 loop spans 17 amino acids. V usage is TRBV19 and J usage is TRBJ1-2, with D uncertain. This receptor was obtained from a woman in her forties in good health. Some clones in this sample may be carry-over from other donors' samples. The sample consisted of PBMCs. This CDR3 is CASSLRERTLTIYGYTF. The CDR3 coding sequence is TGTGCCAGTAGTCTCCGGGAGCGGACCTTGACTATTTATGGCTACACCTTC.